The entry that follows covers one T cell receptor beta chain sequence. Its antigen is still unknown. During the collection period, no donor immune events like infections were recorded. These data are taken from a study of identifying expanded T cells in peripheral blood. Study-wide findings and caveats: About 1.2 clones differed between technical replicates, versus approximately 16 and 20 over time. Clone count variance between approximately two-week samples rose with total template count.

Clones were sequenced by immunoSEQ multiplex PCR, and TCRdb holds only the in-frame ones, with some missing. The sample has some 72,000 clones; roughly 90% are singletons. The CDR3 is made up of 18 amino acids. V shed 3 bases and J 3 bases; nucleotides not matched to a gene: 14. Germline CDR1 and CDR2: MNHEY and SMNVEV (reference sequence). The sequenced sample consisted of blood. This chain uses TRBV27 with TRBJ2-7, with 10 bases aligning to TRBD1. The origin of this receptor is a person aged 18 to 69 in good health. This CDR3 is CASSFIGYGTGENYEQYF. DNA for the CDR3: TGTGCCAGCAGTTTTATCGGCTATGGGACAGGGGAAAACTACGAGCAGTACTTC.